The rows below give T cell receptor beta chains drawn from one sample of a study of blood T cell repertoires in COVID-19. The table came from immunoSEQ multiplex PCR; TCRdb's copy has only in-frame clones and leaves some out. In the table there are approximately 50,000 clones, 79% of which are singletons. Sequenced material: peripheral blood. These receptors originate from a man between 65 and 85 years old with acute or convalescent COVID-19. The CDR3 runs from the conserved cysteine through the conserved F or W. The D gene is left open where the match is weak. Size is omitted from some rows. Given values are once, few, many or a class for expanded clones.

clone_size d_call j_call v_call cdr3_aa cdr3_nt
once NA TRBJ1-3 TRBV6-6 CASRETASGNTIYF TGTGCCAGCAGAGAAACAGCATCTGGAAACACCATATATTTT
NA TRBD1 TRBJ2-3 TRBV7-8 CASRARQGATDTQYF TGTGCCAGCAGGGCGCGGCAGGGGGCCACAGATACGCAGTATTTT
NA TRBD1 TRBJ1-6 TRBV30 CAWGTDNSPLHF TGTGCCTGGGGGACAGATAATTCACCCCTCCACTTT
NA TRBD1 TRBJ1-1 TRBV2 CASSARGLVTEAFF TGTGCCAGCAGCGCCAGGGGGCTGGTCACTGAAGCTTTCTTT
NA NA TRBJ2-3 TRBV6-5 CASTYIDTQYF TGTGCCAGCACCTATATTGATACGCAGTATTTT
NA NA TRBJ2-7 TRBV27 CASSLGTLYEQYF TGTGCCAGCAGTTTAGGGACTCTCTACGAGCAGTACTTC
NA NA TRBJ2-4 TRBV29-1 CSVDSGWNIQYF TGCAGCGTTGATTCTGGCTGGAACATTCAGTACTTC
NA TRBD2 TRBJ2-2 TRBV10-2 CASSSSGGANGELFF TGCGCCAGCAGTTCTAGCGGGGGGGCCAACGGGGAGCTGTTTTTT
once NA TRBJ2-3 TRBV6-5 CASLSGDTQYF TGTGCCAGCCTTAGCGGAGATACGCAGTATTTT
NA NA TRBJ1-4 TRBV6-1 CASSELQGFNEKLFF TGTGCCAGCAGTGAGCTACAGGGATTTAATGAAAAACTGTTTTTT
NA NA TRBJ1-2 TRBV10-3 CAISESRGLSYGYTF TGTGCCATCAGTGAGTCACGGGGTTTAAGCTATGGCTACACCTTC
NA NA TRBJ2-7 TRBV4-3 CASSHQGSSYEQYF TGCGCCAGCAGCCATCAGGGAAGCTCCTACGAGCAGTACTTC
NA TRBD2 TRBJ2-1 TRBV11-2 CASSIRSGGAGEQFF TGTGCCAGCAGCATACGAAGCGGGGGGGCCGGTGAGCAGTTCTTC
NA NA TRBJ2-2 TRBV7-6 CASSRSVDGELFF TGTGCCAGCAGCCGAAGCGTGGACGGGGAGCTGTTTTTT
NA TRBD1 TRBJ1-2 TRBV6-5 CASVPGQINYGYTF TGTGCCAGCGTCCCGGGACAGATTAACTATGGCTACACCTTC
NA NA TRBJ1-6 TRBV27 CASRQGYNSPLHF TGTGCCAGCAGACAGGGTTACAATTCACCCCTCCACTTT
NA NA TRBJ1-2 TRBV5-4 CASQAATNYGYTF TGTGCCAGCCAAGCCGCAACTAACTATGGCTACACCTTC
many NA TRBJ1-1 TRBV3-1/TRBV3-2 CASSQRDRPRVAFF TGTGCCAGCAGCCAACGTGACAGGCCCCGGGTAGCTTTCTTT
NA TRBD1 TRBJ1-3 TRBV5-1 CASTLDRGGPGNTIYF TGCGCCAGCACCCTGGACAGGGGAGGACCTGGAAACACCATATATTTT
NA NA TRBJ1-2 TRBV23-1 CASSQSLTGHGYTF TGCGCCAGCAGTCAATCGCTCACAGGCCATGGCTACACCTTC
few TRBD2 TRBJ2-7 TRBV7-2 CASSLVGLIYEQYF TGTGCCAGCAGCTTAGTGGGACTAATCTACGAGCAGTACTTC
NA NA TRBJ1-4 TRBV28 CASSFGTKAGEKLFF TGTGCCAGCAGTTTTGGGACAAAAGCAGGTGAAAAACTGTTTTTT
few TRBD1 TRBJ1-2 TRBV7-9 CASSLVGAGGGGGYTF TGTGCCAGCAGCTTAGTTGGGGCAGGGGGCGGTGGCGGCTACACCTTC
NA TRBD1 TRBJ1-1 TRBV4-1 CASSHSDRGDTEAFF TGCGCCAGCAGCCATTCCGACAGGGGGGACACTGAAGCTTTCTTT
NA TRBD1 TRBJ1-1 TRBV2 CASKVRIQGKNTEAFF TGTGCCAGCAAAGTTAGAATACAGGGGAAGAACACTGAAGCTTTCTTT
NA NA TRBJ2-3 TRBV3-1/TRBV3-2 CASRKRRRRGGITQYF TGTGCCAGCAGGAAACGTCGACGGAGGGGGGGTATTACGCAGTATTTT
NA TRBD1 TRBJ1-1 TRBV7-3 CASSSTGYDAFF TGTGCCAGCAGCTCGACAGGGTATGACGCTTTCTTT
NA TRBD1 TRBJ2-2 TRBV7-2 CASSLGTGTTGELFF TGTGCCAGCAGCCTCGGGACAGGGACCACCGGGGAGCTGTTTTTT
once TRBD1 TRBJ2-1 TRBV29-1 CSAPGGTSYNEQFF TGCAGCGCCCCAGGGGGAACCTCCTACAATGAGCAGTTCTTC
NA NA TRBJ2-2 TRBV7-8 CASTHLGRMGTGELFF TGTGCCAGCACCCACCTAGGTCGGATGGGCACCGGGGAGCTGTTTTTT
NA NA TRBJ2-5 TRBV5-4 CASSPGSPTSKGETQYF TGTGCCAGCAGCCCGGGGTCCCCAACTAGTAAAGGAGAGACCCAGTACTTC
NA NA TRBJ1-2 TRBV5-1 CASSSSEAVGNGYTF TGCGCCAGCAGCTCTTCAGAGGCCGTCGGAAATGGCTACACCTTC
NA NA TRBJ2-2 TRBV3-1/TRBV3-2 CASSREEAVPGELFF TGTGCCAGCAGCCGGGAGGAGGCGGTACCCGGGGAGCTGTTTTTT
NA NA TRBJ2-7 TRBV9 CASSVAPQGFGYEQYF TGTGCCAGCAGCGTAGCTCCGCAGGGTTTTGGCTACGAGCAGTACTTC
once TRBD1 TRBJ2-1 TRBV11-1 CASSKGQGLYNEQFF TGTGCCAGCAGCAAAGGACAGGGACTGTACAATGAGCAGTTCTTC
NA TRBD2 TRBJ2-5 TRBV7-2 CASSPGGLAGQETQYF TGTGCCAGCAGCCCGGGGGGTCTAGCGGGACAAGAGACCCAGTACTTC
NA TRBD1 TRBJ1-2 TRBV5-6 CASSFYRGNYGYTF TGTGCCAGCAGCTTTTACAGGGGGAACTATGGCTACACCTTC
NA NA TRBJ1-4 TRBV7-9 CASRRGDATNEKLFF TGTGCCAGCAGGCGCGGGGATGCAACTAATGAAAAACTGTTTTTT
NA NA TRBJ1-2 TRBV7-8 CASSLGPSGANYGYTF TGTGCCAGCAGCTTAGGCCCCAGCGGAGCCAACTATGGCTACACCTTC
NA NA TRBJ2-7 TRBV2 CASQRVPSREQYF TGTGCCAGCCAGCGGGTTCCCTCCCGGGAGCAGTACTTC
NA NA TRBJ1-1 TRBV5-4 CASSWGTEGRGNTEAFF TGTGCCAGCAGCTGGGGGACCGAGGGGAGGGGGAACACTGAAGCTTTCTTT
few TRBD1 TRBJ1-1 TRBV7-2 CASSGAGGLDTEAFF TGTGCCAGCTCCGGCGCAGGGGGCCTGGACACTGAAGCTTTCTTT
once TRBD2 TRBJ2-5 TRBV28 CASRGGRGGPQETQYF TGTGCCAGCCGGGGGGGTCGCGGGGGGCCCCAAGAGACCCAGTACTTC
once TRBD2 TRBJ2-1 TRBV5-6 CASSFRAGGIKGNEQFF TGTGCCAGCAGCTTTAGGGCGGGAGGAATAAAAGGCAATGAGCAGTTCTTC
once NA TRBJ1-1 TRBV11-3 CASSLLAQGAEAFF TGTGCCAGCAGCCTACTTGCACAGGGAGCTGAAGCTTTCTTT
NA NA TRBJ2-7 TRBV9 CASSVAESSYEQYF TGTGCCAGCAGCGTAGCTGAGAGCTCCTACGAGCAGTACTTC
NA NA TRBJ2-3 TRBV10-3 CAIRDNTDTQYF TGTGCCATAAGGGACAACACAGATACGCAGTATTTT
NA NA TRBJ1-1 TRBV11-3 CASSQGRAGNTEAFF TGTGCCAGCAGCCAAGGCCGGGCGGGGAACACTGAAGCTTTCTTT
large TRBD1 TRBJ1-6 TRBV13 CASSLGDREKSPLHF TGTGCCAGCAGCTTAGGCGACAGGGAGAAATCACCCCTCCACTTT
few TRBD1 TRBJ1-2 TRBV15 CATSIRTGQGYTF TGTGCCACCAGCATCCGGACAGGGCAAGGCTACACCTTC